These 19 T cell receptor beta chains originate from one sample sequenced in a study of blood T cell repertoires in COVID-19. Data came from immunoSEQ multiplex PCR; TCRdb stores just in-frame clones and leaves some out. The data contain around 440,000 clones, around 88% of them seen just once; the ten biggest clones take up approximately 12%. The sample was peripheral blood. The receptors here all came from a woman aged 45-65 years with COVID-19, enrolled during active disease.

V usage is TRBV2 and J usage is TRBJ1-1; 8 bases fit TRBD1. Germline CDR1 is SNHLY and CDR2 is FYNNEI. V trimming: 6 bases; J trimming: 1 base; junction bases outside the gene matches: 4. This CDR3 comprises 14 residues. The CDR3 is CASRDRGRNTEAFF. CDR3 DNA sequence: TGTGCCAGCAGAGACAGGGGACGGAACACTGAAGCTTTCTTT.

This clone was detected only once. The CDR3 region has the DNA TGTGCCAGCAGCGTAGCCGGCACTGAAGCTTTCTTT. This sequence encodes CASSVAGTEAFF. The chain recombines TRBV9 with TRBJ1-1; D unclear. V was shortened by 0 bases and J by 4 bases, with 4 bases between the two germline ends. From germline, CDR1 is SGDLS and CDR2 YYNGEE. The CDR3 runs to 12 residues.

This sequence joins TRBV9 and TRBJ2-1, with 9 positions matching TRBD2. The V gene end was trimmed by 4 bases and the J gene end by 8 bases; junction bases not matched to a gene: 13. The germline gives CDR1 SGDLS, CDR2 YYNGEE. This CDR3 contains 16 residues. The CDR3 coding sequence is TGTGCCAGCAGCCCTACCTTAGCGGGGGTCAAGGATGAGCAGTTCTTC. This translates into CASSPTLAGVKDEQFF. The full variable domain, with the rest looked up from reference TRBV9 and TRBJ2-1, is DSGVTQTPKHLITATGQRVTLRCSPRSGDLSVYWYQQSLDQGLQFLIQYYNGEERAKGNILERFSAQQFPDLHSELNLSSLELGDSALYFCASSPTLAGVKDEQFFGPGTRLTVL.

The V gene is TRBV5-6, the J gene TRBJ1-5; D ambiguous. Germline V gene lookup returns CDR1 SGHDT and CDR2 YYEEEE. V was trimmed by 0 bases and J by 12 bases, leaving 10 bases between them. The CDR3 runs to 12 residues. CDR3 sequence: CASSLGTGLQHF. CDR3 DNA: TGTGCCAGCAGCTTGGGTACCGGACTCCAGCATTTT. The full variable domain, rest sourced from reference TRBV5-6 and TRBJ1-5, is DAGVTQSPTHLIKTRGQQVTLRCSPKSGHDTVSWYQQALGQGPQFIFQYYEEEERQRGNFPDRFSGHQFPNYSSELNVNALLLGDSALYLCASSLGTGLQHFGDGTRLSIL.

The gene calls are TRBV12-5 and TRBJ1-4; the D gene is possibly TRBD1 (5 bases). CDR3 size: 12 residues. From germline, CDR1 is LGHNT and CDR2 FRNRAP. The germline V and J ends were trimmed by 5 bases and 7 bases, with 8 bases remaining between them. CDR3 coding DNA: TGTGCTAGTGGTGTAAGGGGTGAAAAACTGTTTTTT. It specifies CASGVRGEKLFF.

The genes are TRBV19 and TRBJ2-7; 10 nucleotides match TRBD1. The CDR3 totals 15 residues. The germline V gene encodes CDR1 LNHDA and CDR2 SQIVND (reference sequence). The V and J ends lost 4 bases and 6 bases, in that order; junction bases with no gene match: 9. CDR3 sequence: CASSSGGQGGSEQYF. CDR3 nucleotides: TGTGCCAGTAGTAGCGGAGGACAGGGGGGATCCGAGCAGTACTTC.

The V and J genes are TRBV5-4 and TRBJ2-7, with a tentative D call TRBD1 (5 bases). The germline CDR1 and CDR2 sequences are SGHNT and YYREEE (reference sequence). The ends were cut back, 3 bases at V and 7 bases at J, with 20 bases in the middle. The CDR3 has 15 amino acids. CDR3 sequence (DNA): TGTGCCAGCAGCTCGAAAGACGTTGGGGCGCAGGAGCAGTACTTC. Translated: CASSSKDVGAQEQYF.

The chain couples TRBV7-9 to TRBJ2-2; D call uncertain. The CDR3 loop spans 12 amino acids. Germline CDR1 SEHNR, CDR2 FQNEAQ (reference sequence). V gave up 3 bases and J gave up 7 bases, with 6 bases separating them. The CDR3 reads CASSFSGGELFF. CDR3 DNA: TGTGCCAGCAGCTTCTCGGGCGGGGAGCTGTTTTTT.

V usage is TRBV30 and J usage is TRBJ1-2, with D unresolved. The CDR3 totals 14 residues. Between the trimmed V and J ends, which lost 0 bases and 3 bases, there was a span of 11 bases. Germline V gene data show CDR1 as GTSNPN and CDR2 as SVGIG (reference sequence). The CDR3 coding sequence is TGTGCCTGGAGTGTAGCGGTCAAGGACTATGGCTACACCTTC. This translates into CAWSVAVKDYGYTF.

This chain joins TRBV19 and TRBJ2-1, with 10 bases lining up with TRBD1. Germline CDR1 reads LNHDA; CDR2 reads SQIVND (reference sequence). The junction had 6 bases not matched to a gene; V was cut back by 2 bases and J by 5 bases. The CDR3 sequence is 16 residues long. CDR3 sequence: CASSIKGTGVDNEQFF. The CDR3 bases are TGTGCCAGTAGTATAAAGGGGACAGGGGTTGACAATGAGCAGTTCTTC.

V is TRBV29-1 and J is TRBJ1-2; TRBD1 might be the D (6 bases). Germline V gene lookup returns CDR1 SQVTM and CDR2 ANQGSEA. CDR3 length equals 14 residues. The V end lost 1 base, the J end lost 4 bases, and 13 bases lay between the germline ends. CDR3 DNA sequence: TGCAGCGTTGAAGTTGTCAGGGGCGGCTATGGCTACACCTTC. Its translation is CSVEVVRGGYGYTF.

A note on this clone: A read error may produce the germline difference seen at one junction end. The CDR3 DNA sequence: TGTGTCAGTAGTATAGGGGTGGGGACATGGGGGTCTAAACAGCCCCAGCATTTT. It yields the protein CVSSIGVGTWGSKQPQHF. V and J are TRBV19 and TRBJ1-5, with TRBD1 as a possible D gene (6 bases). Germline CDR1 and CDR2: LNHDA and SQIVND (reference sequence). This CDR3 region has 18 residues.

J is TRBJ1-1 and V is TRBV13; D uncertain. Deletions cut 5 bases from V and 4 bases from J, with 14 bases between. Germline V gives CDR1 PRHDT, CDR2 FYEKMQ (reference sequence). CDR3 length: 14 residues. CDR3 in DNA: TGTGCCAGCAGCGATACCGGGAGCGCCACTGAAGCTTTCTTT. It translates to CASSDTGSATEAFF.

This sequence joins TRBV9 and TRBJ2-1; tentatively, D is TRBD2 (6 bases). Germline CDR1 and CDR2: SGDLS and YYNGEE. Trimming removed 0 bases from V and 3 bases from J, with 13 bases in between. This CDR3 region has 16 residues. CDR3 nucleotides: TGTGCCAGCAGCGTAGGGAGGGAGTTGGGCTACAATGAGCAGTTCTTC. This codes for CASSVGRELGYNEQFF.

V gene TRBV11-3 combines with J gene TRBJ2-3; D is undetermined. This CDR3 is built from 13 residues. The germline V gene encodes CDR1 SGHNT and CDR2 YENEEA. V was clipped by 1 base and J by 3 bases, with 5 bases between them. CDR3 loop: CASSLGVTDTQYF. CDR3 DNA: TGTGCCAGCAGCTTAGGCGTTACAGATACGCAGTATTTT.

The CDR3 protein is CASSVDLAGATGELFF. The CDR3 bases are TGTGCCAGCAGCGTAGATCTAGCGGGGGCCACCGGGGAGCTGTTTTTT. The V gene is TRBV9, the J gene TRBJ2-2, with 10 bases aligning to TRBD2. Germline CDR1 SGDLS, CDR2 YYNGEE. Unmatched junction bases numbered 3, after V lost 0 bases and J lost 4 bases. The CDR3 extends over 16 amino acids.

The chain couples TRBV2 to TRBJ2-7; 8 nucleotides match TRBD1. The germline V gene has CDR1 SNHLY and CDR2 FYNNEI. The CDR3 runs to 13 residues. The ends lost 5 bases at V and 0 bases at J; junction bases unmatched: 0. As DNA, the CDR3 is TGTGCCAGCAGTACAGGGGGCTCCTACGAGCAGTACTTC. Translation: CASSTGGSYEQYF. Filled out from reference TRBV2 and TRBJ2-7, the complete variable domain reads EPEVTQTPSHQVTQMGQEVILRCVPISNHLYFYWYRQILGQKVEFLVSFYNNEISEKSEIFDDQFSVERPDGSNFTLKIRSTKLEDSAMYFCASSTGGSYEQYFGPGTRLTVT.

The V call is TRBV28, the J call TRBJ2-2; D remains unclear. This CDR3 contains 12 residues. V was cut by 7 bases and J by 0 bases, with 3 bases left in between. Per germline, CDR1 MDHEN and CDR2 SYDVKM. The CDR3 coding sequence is TGTGCCAGCACGGCGAACACCGGGGAGCTGTTTTTT. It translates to CASTANTGELFF.

This CDR3 reads CASSLDRGGTDTQYF. CDR3 DNA sequence: TGTGCCAGCAGTTTGGACAGGGGGGGCACAGATACGCAGTATTTT. This rearrangement joins TRBV27 to TRBJ2-3; 10 nucleotides agree with TRBD1. J gave up 1 base and V 3 bases, and 1 base lay outside the gene matches. The CDR3 loop spans 15 amino acids. Germline assignment: CDR1 MNHEY and CDR2 SMNVEV (reference sequence).